Below, 15 T cell receptor beta chains from the same sample are listed, as sequenced in a study of shared clonotypes between healthy human individuals (dated by TCRdb to about 2020). Receptor libraries were prepared by the immunoSEQ multiplex PCR assay. TCRdb took over this immuneACCESS table, retaining in-frame rearrangements with V and J assigned. Such tables are incomplete; in checked studies, under half of the missing clones stem from an unresolved V gene, and the remainder is unexplained. In all, the sample holds roughly 1,100,000 clones, and about 77% of those were seen once. Roughly 1.5% of the sample is taken by the ten largest. The specimen sequenced was memory CD4+ T cells sorted from blood. The cell subset or site label on this specimen signifies: CD45RA-negative fraction. Every receptor here comes from a man aged 18 to 35 in good health.

The chain carries TRBV5-4 and TRBJ1-5; D unclear. Trimming took off 4 bases at V and 0 bases at J, with 8 bases between the two ends. Germline V CDR1 and CDR2: SGHNT, YYREEE (reference sequence). The length of the CDR3 is 14 residues. The CDR3 DNA reads TGTGCCAGCAGCCCGGACCCTAGCAATCAGCCCCAGCATTTT. It is translated as CASSPDPSNQPQHF.

The rearrangement links TRBV7-9 to TRBJ1-1; no firm D call. V was trimmed by 11 bases and J by 0 bases, leaving 13 bases between them. Germline lookup yields CDR1 SEHNR and CDR2 FQNEAQ (reference sequence). CDR3 length: 13 amino acids. The CDR3 nucleotides read TGTGCCGGAACCAGGAGCATGAACACTGAAGCTTTCTTT. The encoded protein is CAGTRSMNTEAFF. The complete variable domain, with remaining parts taken from reference TRBV7-9 and TRBJ1-1, reads DTGVSQNPRHKITKRGQNVTFRCDPISEHNRLYWYRQTLGQGPEFLTYFQNEAQLEKSRLLSDRFSAERPKGSFSTLEIQRTEQGDSAMYLCAGTRSMNTEAFFGQGTRLTVV.

The CDR3, as DNA: TGTGCCAGCAGCCAATCGTATCAGGGGGCTGCATATGACACTGAAGCTTTCTTT. Translating gives CASSQSYQGAAYDTEAFF. The rearrangement links TRBV16 to TRBJ1-1; TRBD1 matches at 8 bases. J lost 3 bases, V lost 0 bases, and 12 bases had no gene match. Germline V gene lookup returns CDR1 KGHSY and CDR2 FQNENV. CDR3 length: 18 amino acids.

This chain joins TRBV7-9 and TRBJ1-5; the D gene is possibly TRBD1 (5 bases). The CDR3 sequence is 15 residues long. The V end was cut by 0 bases, the J end by 3 bases, with 9 bases between. Germline V gene sequence: CDR1 SEHNR, CDR2 FQNEAQ (reference sequence). CDR3 nucleotide sequence: TGTGCCAGCAGCTTAGCGGGGGGTAACAATCAGCCCCAGCATTTT. Protein: CASSLAGGNNQPQHF.

The J gene is TRBJ2-3, the V gene TRBV7-2; TRBD2 might be the D (7 bases). V shed 5 bases and J shed 1 base, with 16 bases lying between them. This CDR3 is 16 amino acids long. Germline V gives CDR1 SGHTA, CDR2 FQGNSA. CDR3 nucleotide sequence: TGTGCCAGCAGCAAAGGGGGGGAAGCGGGCACAGATACGCAGTATTTT. Translation gives CASSKGGEAGTDTQYF.

In DNA form, the CDR3 reads TGTGCCAGCAGCTTGCAGGGAAGGGATACGCAGTATTTT. Encoded protein: CASSLQGRDTQYF. The chain carries TRBV5-6 and TRBJ2-3; D is possibly TRBD1 (5 bases). The ends were cut back, 1 base at V and 6 bases at J, with 9 bases in the middle. Germline V gene lookup returns CDR1 SGHDT and CDR2 YYEEEE. The CDR3 totals 13 residues.

The V and J genes are TRBV27 and TRBJ1-2, with TRBD1 matching 7 bases. CDR1 is MNHEY and CDR2 is SMNVEV in the germline V gene (reference sequence). Losses at the gene ends were 6 bases for V and 4 bases for J; bases not matched to a gene: 14. The CDR3 covers 16 residues. The CDR3 DNA is TGTGCCAGCAGAAAATCCGGGACAGCGACTATCTATGGCTACACCTTC. It is translated as CASRKSGTATIYGYTF.

This clone was detected once. The rearrangement links TRBV7-2 to TRBJ2-7, with 8 bases that match TRBD2. V lost 4 bases to trimming and J lost 6 bases; unmatched junction nucleotides: 11. Germline V lookup: CDR1 SGHTA, CDR2 FQGNSA. The CDR3 is made up of 15 amino acids. In DNA, the CDR3 is TGTGCCAGCAGCTCTGGGAGCGGGAGTGGAGGCGAGCAGTACTTC. It codes for CASSSGSGSGGEQYF. Full variable domain (rest looked up from reference TRBV7-2 and TRBJ2-7): GAGVSQSPSNKVTEKGKDVELRCDPISGHTALYWYRQSLGQGLEFLIYFQGNSAPDKSGLPSDRFSAERTGGSVSTLTIQRTQQEDSAVYLCASSSGSGSGGEQYFGPGTRLTVT.

This clone was detected a few times. This chain uses TRBV11-2 with TRBJ2-5; tentative D call: TRBD2 (6 bases). V shed 2 bases and J shed 7 bases, with 11 bases lying between them. Looked up from germline, CDR1 is SGHAT and CDR2 is FQNNGV. The CDR3 length is 13 residues. In DNA, the CDR3 is TGTGCCAGCAGCTTACCCGGGAGCGGGACCCAGTACTTC. Translating it yields CASSLPGSGTQYF. Full variable domain (remainder filled in from reference TRBV11-2 and TRBJ2-5): EAGVAQSPRYKIIEKRQSVAFWCNPISGHATLYWYQQILGQGPKLLIQFQNNGVVDDSQLPKDRFSAERLKGVDSTLKIQPAKLEDSAVYLCASSLPGSGTQYFGPGTRLLVL.

CDR3 bases: TGTGCCAGCAGTTACTTCGAAGGGGGAGGCTACACCTTC. This gives the protein CASSYFEGGGYTF. The rearrangement joins TRBV6-5 to TRBJ1-2; weak D call: TRBD1 (6 bases). Trimming left V 1 base short and J 8 bases short, with 11 bases between. The CDR3 extends over 13 amino acids. The V gene's germline CDR1 is MNHEY and CDR2 SVGAGI.

V usage is TRBV5-1 and J usage is TRBJ1-1; D perhaps matches TRBD1 (5 bases). Germline V gives CDR1 SGHRS, CDR2 YFSETQ. The CDR3 runs 13 residues. V was clipped by 4 bases and J by 9 bases, with 16 bases between them. The CDR3 region has the DNA TGCGCCAGCAGCCAGATAGTCGGGACTCAAGCTTTCTTT. Translating it yields CASSQIVGTQAFF.

The CDR3, as DNA: TGTGCCAGCAGCGCGGGGACTAGCGGGAGCTATGCCAAAAACATTCAGTACTTC. Residues: CASSAGTSGSYAKNIQYF. The rearrangement joins TRBV5-6 to TRBJ2-4, with TRBD2 matching 14 bases. Germline V lookup: CDR1 SGHDT, CDR2 YYEEEE. There are 18 residues in the CDR3. J gave up 1 base and V 4 bases, and 7 bases lay outside the gene matches.

This clone was counted many times. The chain carries TRBV19 and TRBJ2-3; the D is unclear. The CDR3 has 13 amino acids. Trimming took 3 bases from V and 4 from J, leaving 8 bases between them. Germline CDR1 is LNHDA and CDR2 is SQIVND (reference sequence). CDR3 nucleotide sequence: TGTGCCAGTAGTATGCAGCTCGCAGATACGCAGTATTTT. It is translated as CASSMQLADTQYF.

J is TRBJ1-1 and V is TRBV7-2; TRBD1 aligns across 9 bases. Germline lookup yields CDR1 SGHTA and CDR2 FQGNSA. V trimming: 4 bases; J trimming: 4 bases; junction bases outside the gene matches: 13. This CDR3 is built from 17 residues. For the CDR3, the DNA is TGTGCCAGCAGCTCCACCGATCACAGGGGGCGACGCACTGAAGCTTTCTTT. Translating it yields CASSSTDHRGRRTEAFF.

The rearrangement links TRBV7-2 to TRBJ1-5; D not resolved. Between the trimmed V and J ends, which lost 0 bases and 5 bases, there was a span of 8 bases. Germline V gives CDR1 SGHTA, CDR2 FQGNSA. The CDR3 covers 14 residues. CDR3 sequence: CASSLAGGDQPQHF. CDR3 sequence (DNA): TGTGCCAGCAGCTTAGCGGGCGGGGATCAGCCCCAGCATTTT.